These 8 T cell receptor beta chains were all obtained from the same sample, sequenced in a study of blood T cell repertoires in COVID-19 (TCRdb year 2020). Libraries came from the immunoSEQ multiplex PCR assay. Held by TCRdb, this immuneACCESS table contains in-frame sequences only and omits some clones. Under half of the omission traces to an unresolved V gene where checked; the cause of the rest is unknown. For this sample there are about 250,000 clones; 84% appear just once. About 4% of the sample goes to the ten largest clones. The specimen sequenced was peripheral blood. The receptors were gathered from a man between 45 and 60 years old with acute or convalescent COVID-19.

V usage is TRBV5-1 and J usage is TRBJ2-1; TRBD1 matches 9 bases. The CDR3 is 15 residues long. V lost 4 bases, J lost 3 bases, and 5 bases stayed unmatched. Germline V gene sequence: CDR1 SGHRS, CDR2 YFSETQ. CDR3 residues: CASSRGQGNYNEQFF. DNA of the CDR3: TGCGCCAGCAGCAGGGGACAGGGAAACTACAATGAGCAGTTCTTC.

The J gene is TRBJ2-5, the V gene TRBV7-9; the D gene is possibly TRBD1 (6 bases). The CDR3 is made up of 15 amino acids. V was cut by 3 bases and J by 0 bases, with 11 bases left in between. The germline V gene has CDR1 SEHNR and CDR2 FQNEAQ (reference sequence). The CDR3 region has the DNA TGTGCCAGCAGCTTCAGAACAGGGAACCAAGAGACCCAGTACTTC. This gives the protein CASSFRTGNQETQYF.

The chain links TRBV2 to TRBJ1-2; no reliable D call. Trimming took off 2 bases at V and 8 bases at J, with 12 bases between the two ends. The length of the CDR3 is 13 residues. Germline V gene lookup returns CDR1 SNHLY and CDR2 FYNNEI. CDR3 region: CASSEQSLEGYTF. As DNA, the CDR3 is TGTGCCAGCAGTGAACAATCCCTGGAGGGCTACACCTTC.

The chain recombines TRBV12-3 or TRBV12-4 with TRBJ2-7; D is perhaps TRBD1 (6 bases). V lost 5 bases and J lost 4, with 9 bases in between. This CDR3 contains 12 residues. In nucleotides, the CDR3 is TGTGCCAGCAGTGACGGACAGTACGAGCAGTACTTC. The encoded protein is CASSDGQYEQYF.

V and J are TRBV5-1 and TRBJ1-4; D is undetermined. The V gene lost 2 bases and the J gene lost 2 bases, with 16 bases spanning the gap. Germline CDR1 and CDR2: SGHRS and YFSETQ. The CDR3 is 17 residues long. Here the CDR3 DNA reads TGCGCCAGCAGCTTTTACACAGCGGGGAGGACTAATGAAAAACTGTTTTTT. Protein: CASSFYTAGRTNEKLFF.

This chain uses TRBV9 with TRBJ2-7, with TRBD2 matching over 8 bases. Germline V gene sequence: CDR1 SGDLS, CDR2 YYNGEE. V trimming: 4 bases; J trimming: 3 bases; junction bases outside the gene matches: 15. The CDR3 is 17 residues long. The chain's CDR3 is CASSPQPSGGFIYEQYF. CDR3 DNA sequence: TGTGCCAGCAGCCCCCAACCCAGCGGGGGATTCATCTACGAGCAGTACTTC.

V is TRBV5-1 and J is TRBJ1-1; D ambiguous. The V and J ends lost 6 bases and 0 bases respectively, with 6 bases between them. This CDR3 is built from 12 residues. Germline CDR1 is SGHRS and CDR2 is YFSETQ. In nucleotides, the CDR3 is TGCGCCAGCAAAGCGGTGAACACTGAAGCTTTCTTT. This encodes CASKAVNTEAFF.

This sequence joins TRBV19 and TRBJ1-1; the D gene is possibly TRBD1 (5 bases). There are 13 residues in the CDR3. Germline CDR1 LNHDA, CDR2 SQIVND (reference sequence). Trimming took 5 bases from V and 11 from J, leaving 18 bases between them. CDR3 sequence reads: CASSVAPGKRAFF. The CDR3 DNA follows: TGTGCCAGTAGTGTCGCCCCAGGGAAAAGGGCTTTCTTT.